The 15 T cell receptor beta chains below come from one sample, sequenced in a study of blood T cell repertoires in COVID-19 (dated by TCRdb to the early 2020s). The library was produced with the immunoSEQ multiplex PCR assay. TCRdb took this table from immuneACCESS and kept in-frame rearrangements with V and J called. Such tables lack part of the clones; where checked against another copy, unresolved V genes explain under half of the gap, and the rest is unexplained. The sample yields under 300,000 clones; 65% to 85% were counted once. The ten largest clonotypes hold under 4.5% of the sample. The specimen sequenced was peripheral blood. These TCRs come from a woman in her thirties or forties with active or convalescent COVID-19.

The chain joins TRBV10-1 to TRBJ1-1; D is perhaps TRBD1 (6 bases). V dropped 4 bases and J dropped 4 bases, with 13 bases sitting between them. CDR1 is WNHNN and CDR2 is SYGVQD in the germline V gene (reference sequence). The CDR3 contains 14 residues. The CDR3, as DNA: TGCGCCAGCAGTGCCTCAGGGGCGGTCACTGAAGCTTTCTTT. It encodes CASSASGAVTEAFF.

The rearrangement uses TRBV27 and TRBJ1-1; D gene uncertain. The CDR3 has 13 residues. The V gene lost 0 bases and the J gene lost 6 bases, with 8 bases spanning the gap. Germline V CDR1 and CDR2: MNHEY, SMNVEV (reference sequence). CDR3 loop: CASSLSSRSEAFF. The DNA of the CDR3 is TGTGCCAGCAGTTTATCTTCTAGATCTGAAGCTTTCTTT.

This rearrangement joins TRBV4-2 to TRBJ1-6; 7 nucleotides align to TRBD1. This CDR3 has 19 amino acids. Germline values: CDR1 LGHNA, CDR2 YNFKEQ. With V trimmed by 2 bases and J by 7 bases, 17 bases remained unmatched. CDR3: CASSQSTGRLRFANSPLHF. CDR3 sequence (DNA): TGTGCCAGCAGCCAATCGACAGGGCGGCTTCGGTTCGCGAATTCACCCCTCCACTTT.

This rearrangement joins TRBV7-8 to TRBJ1-5, with unresolved D. Germline-derived CDR1 and CDR2 are SGHVS and FQNEAQ. The CDR3 is made up of 13 amino acids. The V and J ends lost 1 base and 5 bases respectively, with 6 bases between them. CDR3 sequence (DNA): TGTGCCAGCAGCTTAGAGTCGGATCAGCCCCAGCATTTT. This translates into CASSLESDQPQHF.

V gene TRBV6-5 combines with J gene TRBJ1-2, with D possibly TRBD1 on 6 matching bases. The CDR3 is 14 residues long. Trimming cost V 5 bases and J 7 bases, with 17 bases left between them. CDR1 is MNHEY, CDR2 SVGAGI, per germline. Here the CDR3 DNA reads TGTGCCAGCAGTCAAAGGGGGATTTCTTTTGGCTACACCTTC. It is translated as CASSQRGISFGYTF.

On this clone: The identical CDR3 is also encoded by other nucleotide sequences in the sample. The V call is TRBV7-3, the J call TRBJ1-2, with 10 nucleotides matching TRBD1. V gave up 4 bases and J gave up 5 bases; unmatched junction bases: 7. The germline V gene encodes CDR1 SGHTA and CDR2 FQGTGA. The length of the CDR3 is 15 residues. The CDR3 DNA reads TGTGCCAGCAGCTCGGGACAGGGGTCTCCGTATGGCTACACCTTC. This sequence encodes CASSSGQGSPYGYTF.

V is TRBV5-4 and J is TRBJ2-7, with 12 nucleotides matching TRBD2. The CDR3 totals 16 residues. Germline V gene data show CDR1 as SGHNT and CDR2 as YYREEE (reference sequence). V gave up 1 base and J gave up 5 bases; unmatched junction bases: 7. CDR3 coding DNA: TGTGCCAGCAGCTTGCCACTAGCGGGGGGACGGAACGAGCAGTACTTC. It yields the protein CASSLPLAGGRNEQYF.

The CDR3 DNA reads as TGTGCCAGCAGTTTAGGGTCGCGGACAGGGGGCACCGGGGAGCTGTTTTTT. Amino acid sequence: CASSLGSRTGGTGELFF. V usage is TRBV27 and J usage is TRBJ2-2; 10 bases map to TRBD1. The J segment lost 4 bases and the V segment lost 2 bases, leaving 7 bases of the junction unmatched. Germline V gives CDR1 MNHEY, CDR2 SMNVEV (reference sequence). This CDR3 is built from 17 residues.

This clone was picked up a small number of times. This rearrangement joins TRBV6-5 to TRBJ1-1, with D unresolved. Germline V gene data show CDR1 as MNHEY and CDR2 as SVGAGI. Trimming removed 5 bases from V and 1 base from J, with 5 bases in between. This CDR3 comprises 12 residues. The CDR3 loop is CASSPWNTEAFF. The DNA of the CDR3 is TGTGCCAGCAGTCCCTGGAACACTGAAGCTTTCTTT.

The chain recombines TRBV5-5 with TRBJ1-3; the D gene is possibly TRBD1 (5 bases). Trimming shortened V by 0 bases and J by 0 bases, and 10 bases separated the two germline ends. Germline V gene lookup returns CDR1 SGHKS and CDR2 YYEKEE (reference sequence). This CDR3 region has 16 residues. The CDR3 DNA sequence: TGTGCCAGCAGCTTGGGGGGACTTTTCTCTGGAAACACCATATATTTT. This codes for CASSLGGLFSGNTIYF.

In the case of this clone: The junction departs from the called germline gene at one end, perhaps through a read error. The chain uses TRBV7-7 and TRBJ2-2; no clear D gene. CDR1 and CDR2 from the germline V gene are SSHAT and FNYEAQ (reference sequence). The CDR3 extends over 13 amino acids. The CDR3 DNA follows: TGTGCTAGCAGCTTGGCTTACACCGGGGAGCTGTTTTTT. The encoded protein is CASSLAYTGELFF.

The chain employs TRBV12-3 or TRBV12-4 and TRBJ1-5; D not certain. The ends were cut back, 5 bases at V and 3 bases at J, with 5 bases in the middle. The CDR3 length is 12 residues. The CDR3, as DNA: TGTGCCAGCAGTCCGTCCAATCAGCCCCAGCATTTT. Protein sequence: CASSPSNQPQHF.

This sequence joins TRBV3-1 (or the pseudogene TRBV3-2) and TRBJ1-5; unclear D gene. This CDR3 region has 12 residues. V was clipped by 5 bases and J by 6 bases, with 8 bases between them. Germline lookup yields CDR1 LGHDT and CDR2 YNNKEL (reference sequence). The CDR3 protein is CASSERGQPQHF. As DNA, the CDR3 is TGTGCCAGCAGCGAACGGGGTCAGCCCCAGCATTTT.

The rearrangement uses TRBV5-1 and TRBJ2-5; D is uncertain. Trimming removed 5 bases at V and 5 bases at J, with 16 bases between. The CDR3 is 14 amino acids. Looked up from germline, CDR1 is SGHRS and CDR2 is YFSETQ. The CDR3 sequence: CASRSDTAPETQYF. For the CDR3, the DNA is TGCGCCAGCAGATCTGACACGGCCCCGGAGACCCAGTACTTC.

V gene TRBV27 combines with J gene TRBJ1-1; TRBD1 aligns across 8 bases. With 5 bases clipped from V and 11 bases from J, the junction kept 7 bases outside the gene matches. The germline gives CDR1 MNHEY, CDR2 SMNVEV (reference sequence). This CDR3 is 12 amino acids long. The CDR3 coding sequence is TGTGCCAGCAGTCACAGGACAGGGAACGCTTTCTTT. Residues: CASSHRTGNAFF.